This T cell receptor beta chain was obtained from a study of cytomegalovirus exposure and HLA in healthy donors. In the case of this clone: The target antigen is unknown.

Only in-frame clones appear in the TCRdb table, and some are missing; sequencing was by immunoSEQ multiplex PCR. The sample has 150,000 to 200,000 clones, around 88% seen once. General observations from the study: Some TCR beta chains (roughly 160 of them) were listed as cytomegalovirus-associated.

Germline CDR1 is SNHLY and CDR2 is FYNNEI. This CDR3 is 14 amino acids long. Trimming removed 7 bases at V and 2 bases at J, with 12 bases between. The clonotype was recovered from a woman between 18 and 29 years old in good health and CMV-seronegative. Input material: PBMCs. The rearrangement uses TRBV2 and TRBJ1-5; no firm D call. CDR3 residues: CASKASEGNQPQHF. The CDR3 bases are TGTGCCAGCAAGGCGTCGGAGGGCAATCAGCCCCAGCATTTT.